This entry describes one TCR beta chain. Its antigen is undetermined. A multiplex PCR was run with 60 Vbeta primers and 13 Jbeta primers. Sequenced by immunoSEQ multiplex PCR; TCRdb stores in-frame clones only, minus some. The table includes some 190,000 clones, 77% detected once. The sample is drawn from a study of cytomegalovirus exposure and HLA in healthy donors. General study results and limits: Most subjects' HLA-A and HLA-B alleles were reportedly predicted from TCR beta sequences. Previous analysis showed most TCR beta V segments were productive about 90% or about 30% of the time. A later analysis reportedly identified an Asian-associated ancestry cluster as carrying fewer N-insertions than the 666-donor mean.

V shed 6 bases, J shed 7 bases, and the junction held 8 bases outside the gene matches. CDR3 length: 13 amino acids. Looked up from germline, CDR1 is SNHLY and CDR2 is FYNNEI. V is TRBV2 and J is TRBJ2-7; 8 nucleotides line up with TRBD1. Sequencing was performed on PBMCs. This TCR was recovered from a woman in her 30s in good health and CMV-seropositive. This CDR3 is CASRLTGVGEQYF. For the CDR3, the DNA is TGTGCCAGCAGACTGACAGGGGTTGGAGAGCAGTACTTC.